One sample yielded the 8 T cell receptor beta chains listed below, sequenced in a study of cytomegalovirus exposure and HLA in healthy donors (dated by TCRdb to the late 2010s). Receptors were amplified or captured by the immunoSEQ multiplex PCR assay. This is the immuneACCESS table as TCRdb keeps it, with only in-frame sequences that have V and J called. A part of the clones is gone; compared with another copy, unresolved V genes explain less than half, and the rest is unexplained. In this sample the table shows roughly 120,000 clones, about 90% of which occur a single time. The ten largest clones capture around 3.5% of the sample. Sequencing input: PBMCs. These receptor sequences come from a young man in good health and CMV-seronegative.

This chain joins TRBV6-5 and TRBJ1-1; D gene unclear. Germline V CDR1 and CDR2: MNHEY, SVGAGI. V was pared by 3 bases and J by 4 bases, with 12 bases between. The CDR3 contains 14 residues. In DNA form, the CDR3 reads TGTGCCAGCAGTTATCGGGAACTGGCCACTGAAGCTTTCTTT. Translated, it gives CASSYRELATEAFF.

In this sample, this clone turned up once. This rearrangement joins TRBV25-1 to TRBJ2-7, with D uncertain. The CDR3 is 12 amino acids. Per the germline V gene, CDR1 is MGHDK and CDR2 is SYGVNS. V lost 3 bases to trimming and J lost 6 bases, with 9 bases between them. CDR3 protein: CASSDLSFEQYF. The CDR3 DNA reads TGTGCCAGCAGTGATCTGTCTTTCGAGCAGTACTTC.

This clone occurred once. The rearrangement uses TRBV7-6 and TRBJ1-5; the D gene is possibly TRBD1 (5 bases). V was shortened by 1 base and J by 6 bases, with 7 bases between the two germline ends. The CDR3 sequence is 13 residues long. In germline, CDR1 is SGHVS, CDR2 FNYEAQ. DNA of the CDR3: TGTGCCAGCAGCTTAGGGGGCATTCAGCCCCAGCATTTT. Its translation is CASSLGGIQPQHF.

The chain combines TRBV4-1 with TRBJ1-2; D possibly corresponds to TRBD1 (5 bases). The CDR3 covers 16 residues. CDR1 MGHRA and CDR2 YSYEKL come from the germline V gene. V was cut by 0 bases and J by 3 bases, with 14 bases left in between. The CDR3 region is CASSQDLARVDYGYTF. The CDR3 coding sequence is TGCGCCAGCAGCCAAGATCTCGCCAGGGTAGACTATGGCTACACCTTC.

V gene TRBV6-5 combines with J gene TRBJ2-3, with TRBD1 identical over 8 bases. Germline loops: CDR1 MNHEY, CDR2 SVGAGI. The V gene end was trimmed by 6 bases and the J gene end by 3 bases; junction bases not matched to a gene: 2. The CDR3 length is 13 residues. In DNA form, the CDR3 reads TGTGCCAGCAGAAGGACAGGGACAGATACGCAGTATTTT. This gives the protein CASRRTGTDTQYF.

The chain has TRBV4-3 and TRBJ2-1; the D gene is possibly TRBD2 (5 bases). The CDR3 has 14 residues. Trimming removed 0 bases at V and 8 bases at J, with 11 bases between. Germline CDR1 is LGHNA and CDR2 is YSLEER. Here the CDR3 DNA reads TGCGCCAGCAGCCAAGAAGGGAGCAGCGATGAGCAGTTCTTC. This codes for CASSQEGSSDEQFF.

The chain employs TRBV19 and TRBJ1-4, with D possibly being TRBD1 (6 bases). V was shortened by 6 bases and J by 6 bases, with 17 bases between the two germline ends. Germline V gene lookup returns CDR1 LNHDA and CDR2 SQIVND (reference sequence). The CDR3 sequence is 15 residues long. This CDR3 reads CASSQPRGAYEKLFF. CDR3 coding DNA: TGTGCCAGTAGCCAACCTCGGGGGGCATATGAAAAACTGTTTTTT.

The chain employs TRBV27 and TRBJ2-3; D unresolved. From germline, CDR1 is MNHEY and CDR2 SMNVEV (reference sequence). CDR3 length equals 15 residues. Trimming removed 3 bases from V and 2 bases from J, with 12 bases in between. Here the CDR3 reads CASSFREVYTDTQYF. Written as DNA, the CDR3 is TGTGCCAGCAGTTTTCGAGAAGTTTACACAGATACGCAGTATTTT.